This T cell receptor beta chain derives from a study of T cell responses to AZD1222 COVID-19 vaccine. Study-wide results and caveats: In all cases, repertoires were sampled only after the peak T cell response. Reportedly, nearly half of unique spike TCRs recognized epitopes outside B.1.351/B.1.1.7 mutations. Mostly white British, mostly female donors; authors suggested clonal diversity may be underestimated.

CDR3 length: 13 residues. Trimming stripped 0 bases from V and 4 bases from J, with 3 bases between. Germline CDR1 is WNHNN and CDR2 is SYGVQD (reference sequence). Comments on this clone: Its antigen is still unknown.

Data came from immunoSEQ multiplex PCR; TCRdb stores just in-frame clones and leaves some out. The data show approximately 110,000 clones, over 85% seen once. The sequence was obtained from an adult in good health. The chain employs TRBV10-1 and TRBJ2-2; D remains ambiguous. Sequencing used peripheral blood, obtained on day 0 of AZD1222 vaccination. The chain's CDR3 is CASSESVTGELFF. The CDR3 nucleotides read TGCGCCAGCAGTGAGTCGGTCACCGGGGAGCTGTTTTTT.